One and the same sample provided the 6 T cell receptor beta chains below, sequenced in a study of T cells in Graves' hyperthyroidism and ophthalmopathy. Amplified regions were TCR beta CDR3 sequences from RNA transcripts. A set of HTBI primers served as the primers for a first-round RT-PCR of the TCR CDR3. TCRdb reprocessed the multiplex PCR reads via MiXCR and lists one record per CDR3 protein. This table has just under 750,000 distinct CDR3 sequences, approximately 40% appearing once. The specimen sequenced was blood. The origin of the receptors is a woman in her 40s with Graves' hyperthyroidism.

This clonotype was seen once. Likely a read error: the CDR3 ends without its conserved phenylalanine or tryptophan. The rearrangement joins TRBV11-2 to TRBJ1-2; no reliable D call. CDR3 length equals 12 residues. Germline V gene lookup returns CDR1 SGHAT and CDR2 FQNNGV. Deletions cut 1 base from V and 5 bases from J, with 5 bases between. CDR3 DNA: TGTGCCAGCAGCTTAGGTATATATGGCTACACCCTC. Its translation is CASSLGIYGYTL.

This clonotype has just a few counts. This rearrangement joins TRBV11-1 to TRBJ2-2; no reliable D call. The CDR3 contains 16 residues. The germline CDR1 and CDR2 sequences are SGHAT and FQDESV (reference sequence). V lost 0 bases and J 3 bases, leaving 11 bases between the germline ends. The DNA of the CDR3 is TGTGCCAGCAGCTTAGCCTTTTGGCAGTACACCGGGGAGCTGTTTTTT. It encodes CASSLAFWQYTGELFF.

This clonotype has at least ten counts. This chain joins TRBV7-3 and TRBJ1-1; D is uncertain. V was shortened by 4 bases and J by 2 bases, with 8 bases between the two germline ends. Germline CDR1 and CDR2: SGHTA and FQGTGA. The CDR3 has 13 amino acids. CDR3 DNA: TGTGCCAGCAGCTCTAACCCTAACACTGAAGCTTTCTTT. Translated, it gives CASSSNPNTEAFF.

The V and J genes are TRBV12-3 or TRBV12-4 and TRBJ1-1; 9 nucleotides agree with TRBD1. V lost 7 bases and J lost 3; bases outside the gene matches: 3. This CDR3 is built from 13 residues. The CDR3 loop is CASTDRGDTEAFF. In DNA form, the CDR3 reads TGTGCCAGCACGGACAGGGGTGACACTGAAGCTTTCTTT.

This clonotype appeared many times. This chain joins TRBV29-1 and TRBJ1-2, with 8 bases identical to TRBD1. After removal of 1 base from V and 2 bases from J, the junction contained 6 bases not matched to a gene. The CDR3 runs 15 residues. The germline V gene has CDR1 SQVTM and CDR2 ANQGSEA. For the CDR3, the DNA is TGCAGCGTTGAAGGTCCGGGACAGGCGAACTATGGCTACACCTTC. Its translation: CSVEGPGQANYGYTF.

The table lists this clonotype with many counts. The chain joins TRBV7-6 to TRBJ1-1; no clear D gene. With 2 bases removed from V and 8 bases from J, the gap between germline ends came to 15 bases. The V gene's germline CDR1 is SGHVS and CDR2 FNYEAQ. The CDR3 consists of 14 residues. Here the CDR3 reads CASSLQEGPQEAFF. The DNA of the CDR3 is TGTGCCAGCAGCTTACAGGAGGGCCCCCAGGAAGCTTTCTTT.